The 3 T cell receptor beta chains given below trace back to one sample, sequenced in a study of T cells in Graves' hyperthyroidism and ophthalmopathy. Researchers took RNA transcripts and amplified the TCR beta CDR3 regions from them. First-round RT-PCR with HTBI primers amplified the TCR CDR3 region. TCRdb ran MiXCR on the multiplex PCR reads and lists one entry per CDR3 protein. This sample has a few hundred thousand distinct CDR3 sequences; roughly 16% occur once, and the top ten carry approximately 3.5%. The sequencing input was blood. The receptors derive from a woman aged 40 to 50 with Graves' ophthalmopathy.

This clonotype has at least ten counts. This rearrangement joins TRBV30 to TRBJ1-4; D gene ambiguous. Germline V CDR1 and CDR2: GTSNPN, SVGIG (reference sequence). There are 13 residues in the CDR3. The V gene lost 0 bases and the J gene lost 6 bases, with 8 bases spanning the gap. The CDR3 loop reads CAWSVQSYEKLFF. The CDR3 coding sequence is TGTGCCTGGAGTGTACAGTCATATGAAAAACTGTTTTTT.

This CDR3 reads CAIGRGGTSGGDEQFF. The CDR3 DNA reads as TGTGCCATCGGGAGGGGTGGGACTAGCGGGGGGGATGAGCAGTTCTTC. The V gene is TRBV10-3, the J gene TRBJ2-1; 16 positions agree with TRBD2. V was clipped by 8 bases and J by 8 bases; unmatched bases: 9. The CDR3 consists of 16 residues. Looked up from germline, CDR1 is ENHRY and CDR2 is SYGVKD.

The sample holds a few counts of this clonotype. The chain has TRBV7-2 and TRBJ2-5, with TRBD2 identical over 8 bases. From germline, CDR1 is SGHTA and CDR2 FQGNSA. This CDR3 spans 13 amino acids. The V gene end was trimmed by 5 bases and the J gene end by 7 bases; junction bases not matched to a gene: 6. The CDR3 reads CASSPIGGGTQYF. The CDR3 nucleotides are TGTGCCAGCAGCCCCATCGGGGGGGGGACCCAGTACTTC.